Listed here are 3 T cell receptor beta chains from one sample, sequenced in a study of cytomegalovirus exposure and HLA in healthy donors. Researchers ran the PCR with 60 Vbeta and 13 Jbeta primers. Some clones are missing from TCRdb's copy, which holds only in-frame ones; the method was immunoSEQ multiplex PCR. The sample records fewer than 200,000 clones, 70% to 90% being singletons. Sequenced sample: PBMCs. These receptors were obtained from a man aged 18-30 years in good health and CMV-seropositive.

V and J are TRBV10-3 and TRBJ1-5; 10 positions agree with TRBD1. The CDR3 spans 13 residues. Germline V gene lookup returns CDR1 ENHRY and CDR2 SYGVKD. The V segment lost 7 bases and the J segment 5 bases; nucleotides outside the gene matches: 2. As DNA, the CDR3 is TGTGCCATCAAGGGGACAGGGGATCAGCCCCAGCATTTT. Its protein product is CAIKGTGDQPQHF.

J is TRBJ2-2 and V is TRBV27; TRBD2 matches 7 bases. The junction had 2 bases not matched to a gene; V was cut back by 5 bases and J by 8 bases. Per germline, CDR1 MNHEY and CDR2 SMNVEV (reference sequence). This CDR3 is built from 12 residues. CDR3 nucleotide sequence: TGTGCCAGCAGTACTAGCGTGGGGGAGCTGTTTTTT. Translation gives CASSTSVGELFF.

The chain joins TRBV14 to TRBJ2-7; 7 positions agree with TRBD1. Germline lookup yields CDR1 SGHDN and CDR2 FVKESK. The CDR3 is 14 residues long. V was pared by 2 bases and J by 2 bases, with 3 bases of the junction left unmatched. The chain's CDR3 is CASSQNRGTYEQYF. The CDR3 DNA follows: TGTGCCAGCAGCCAAAACAGGGGAACCTACGAGCAGTACTTC.